Included here is one T cell receptor beta chain sequence, with context. This entry is derived from a study of T cell repertoires in cytomegalovirus infection. Whole-study context: Signatures in public TCR beta sequences pointed to both CMV infection and matching HLA type.

Germline V gene data show CDR1 as MNHEY and CDR2 as SVGAGI. Trimming cost V 8 bases and J 6 bases, with 11 bases left between them. CDR3 length: 11 residues. One entry per CDR3 protein, called by TCRdb with MiXCR from the reads. This sample has 500,000 or so distinct CDR3 sequences; more than 15% occur once, and the top ten carry roughly a quarter. The chain employs TRBV6-5 and TRBJ2-7; D is uncertain. This TCR was recovered from a human donor in good health (CMV status not recorded). Some clones in this sample may be carry-over from other donors' samples. The sequencing input was CD8+ T cells from PBMCs. The CDR3 loop is CASATPPEQYF. Written as DNA, the CDR3 is TGTGCCAGCGCCACCCCCCCCGAGCAGTACTTC.